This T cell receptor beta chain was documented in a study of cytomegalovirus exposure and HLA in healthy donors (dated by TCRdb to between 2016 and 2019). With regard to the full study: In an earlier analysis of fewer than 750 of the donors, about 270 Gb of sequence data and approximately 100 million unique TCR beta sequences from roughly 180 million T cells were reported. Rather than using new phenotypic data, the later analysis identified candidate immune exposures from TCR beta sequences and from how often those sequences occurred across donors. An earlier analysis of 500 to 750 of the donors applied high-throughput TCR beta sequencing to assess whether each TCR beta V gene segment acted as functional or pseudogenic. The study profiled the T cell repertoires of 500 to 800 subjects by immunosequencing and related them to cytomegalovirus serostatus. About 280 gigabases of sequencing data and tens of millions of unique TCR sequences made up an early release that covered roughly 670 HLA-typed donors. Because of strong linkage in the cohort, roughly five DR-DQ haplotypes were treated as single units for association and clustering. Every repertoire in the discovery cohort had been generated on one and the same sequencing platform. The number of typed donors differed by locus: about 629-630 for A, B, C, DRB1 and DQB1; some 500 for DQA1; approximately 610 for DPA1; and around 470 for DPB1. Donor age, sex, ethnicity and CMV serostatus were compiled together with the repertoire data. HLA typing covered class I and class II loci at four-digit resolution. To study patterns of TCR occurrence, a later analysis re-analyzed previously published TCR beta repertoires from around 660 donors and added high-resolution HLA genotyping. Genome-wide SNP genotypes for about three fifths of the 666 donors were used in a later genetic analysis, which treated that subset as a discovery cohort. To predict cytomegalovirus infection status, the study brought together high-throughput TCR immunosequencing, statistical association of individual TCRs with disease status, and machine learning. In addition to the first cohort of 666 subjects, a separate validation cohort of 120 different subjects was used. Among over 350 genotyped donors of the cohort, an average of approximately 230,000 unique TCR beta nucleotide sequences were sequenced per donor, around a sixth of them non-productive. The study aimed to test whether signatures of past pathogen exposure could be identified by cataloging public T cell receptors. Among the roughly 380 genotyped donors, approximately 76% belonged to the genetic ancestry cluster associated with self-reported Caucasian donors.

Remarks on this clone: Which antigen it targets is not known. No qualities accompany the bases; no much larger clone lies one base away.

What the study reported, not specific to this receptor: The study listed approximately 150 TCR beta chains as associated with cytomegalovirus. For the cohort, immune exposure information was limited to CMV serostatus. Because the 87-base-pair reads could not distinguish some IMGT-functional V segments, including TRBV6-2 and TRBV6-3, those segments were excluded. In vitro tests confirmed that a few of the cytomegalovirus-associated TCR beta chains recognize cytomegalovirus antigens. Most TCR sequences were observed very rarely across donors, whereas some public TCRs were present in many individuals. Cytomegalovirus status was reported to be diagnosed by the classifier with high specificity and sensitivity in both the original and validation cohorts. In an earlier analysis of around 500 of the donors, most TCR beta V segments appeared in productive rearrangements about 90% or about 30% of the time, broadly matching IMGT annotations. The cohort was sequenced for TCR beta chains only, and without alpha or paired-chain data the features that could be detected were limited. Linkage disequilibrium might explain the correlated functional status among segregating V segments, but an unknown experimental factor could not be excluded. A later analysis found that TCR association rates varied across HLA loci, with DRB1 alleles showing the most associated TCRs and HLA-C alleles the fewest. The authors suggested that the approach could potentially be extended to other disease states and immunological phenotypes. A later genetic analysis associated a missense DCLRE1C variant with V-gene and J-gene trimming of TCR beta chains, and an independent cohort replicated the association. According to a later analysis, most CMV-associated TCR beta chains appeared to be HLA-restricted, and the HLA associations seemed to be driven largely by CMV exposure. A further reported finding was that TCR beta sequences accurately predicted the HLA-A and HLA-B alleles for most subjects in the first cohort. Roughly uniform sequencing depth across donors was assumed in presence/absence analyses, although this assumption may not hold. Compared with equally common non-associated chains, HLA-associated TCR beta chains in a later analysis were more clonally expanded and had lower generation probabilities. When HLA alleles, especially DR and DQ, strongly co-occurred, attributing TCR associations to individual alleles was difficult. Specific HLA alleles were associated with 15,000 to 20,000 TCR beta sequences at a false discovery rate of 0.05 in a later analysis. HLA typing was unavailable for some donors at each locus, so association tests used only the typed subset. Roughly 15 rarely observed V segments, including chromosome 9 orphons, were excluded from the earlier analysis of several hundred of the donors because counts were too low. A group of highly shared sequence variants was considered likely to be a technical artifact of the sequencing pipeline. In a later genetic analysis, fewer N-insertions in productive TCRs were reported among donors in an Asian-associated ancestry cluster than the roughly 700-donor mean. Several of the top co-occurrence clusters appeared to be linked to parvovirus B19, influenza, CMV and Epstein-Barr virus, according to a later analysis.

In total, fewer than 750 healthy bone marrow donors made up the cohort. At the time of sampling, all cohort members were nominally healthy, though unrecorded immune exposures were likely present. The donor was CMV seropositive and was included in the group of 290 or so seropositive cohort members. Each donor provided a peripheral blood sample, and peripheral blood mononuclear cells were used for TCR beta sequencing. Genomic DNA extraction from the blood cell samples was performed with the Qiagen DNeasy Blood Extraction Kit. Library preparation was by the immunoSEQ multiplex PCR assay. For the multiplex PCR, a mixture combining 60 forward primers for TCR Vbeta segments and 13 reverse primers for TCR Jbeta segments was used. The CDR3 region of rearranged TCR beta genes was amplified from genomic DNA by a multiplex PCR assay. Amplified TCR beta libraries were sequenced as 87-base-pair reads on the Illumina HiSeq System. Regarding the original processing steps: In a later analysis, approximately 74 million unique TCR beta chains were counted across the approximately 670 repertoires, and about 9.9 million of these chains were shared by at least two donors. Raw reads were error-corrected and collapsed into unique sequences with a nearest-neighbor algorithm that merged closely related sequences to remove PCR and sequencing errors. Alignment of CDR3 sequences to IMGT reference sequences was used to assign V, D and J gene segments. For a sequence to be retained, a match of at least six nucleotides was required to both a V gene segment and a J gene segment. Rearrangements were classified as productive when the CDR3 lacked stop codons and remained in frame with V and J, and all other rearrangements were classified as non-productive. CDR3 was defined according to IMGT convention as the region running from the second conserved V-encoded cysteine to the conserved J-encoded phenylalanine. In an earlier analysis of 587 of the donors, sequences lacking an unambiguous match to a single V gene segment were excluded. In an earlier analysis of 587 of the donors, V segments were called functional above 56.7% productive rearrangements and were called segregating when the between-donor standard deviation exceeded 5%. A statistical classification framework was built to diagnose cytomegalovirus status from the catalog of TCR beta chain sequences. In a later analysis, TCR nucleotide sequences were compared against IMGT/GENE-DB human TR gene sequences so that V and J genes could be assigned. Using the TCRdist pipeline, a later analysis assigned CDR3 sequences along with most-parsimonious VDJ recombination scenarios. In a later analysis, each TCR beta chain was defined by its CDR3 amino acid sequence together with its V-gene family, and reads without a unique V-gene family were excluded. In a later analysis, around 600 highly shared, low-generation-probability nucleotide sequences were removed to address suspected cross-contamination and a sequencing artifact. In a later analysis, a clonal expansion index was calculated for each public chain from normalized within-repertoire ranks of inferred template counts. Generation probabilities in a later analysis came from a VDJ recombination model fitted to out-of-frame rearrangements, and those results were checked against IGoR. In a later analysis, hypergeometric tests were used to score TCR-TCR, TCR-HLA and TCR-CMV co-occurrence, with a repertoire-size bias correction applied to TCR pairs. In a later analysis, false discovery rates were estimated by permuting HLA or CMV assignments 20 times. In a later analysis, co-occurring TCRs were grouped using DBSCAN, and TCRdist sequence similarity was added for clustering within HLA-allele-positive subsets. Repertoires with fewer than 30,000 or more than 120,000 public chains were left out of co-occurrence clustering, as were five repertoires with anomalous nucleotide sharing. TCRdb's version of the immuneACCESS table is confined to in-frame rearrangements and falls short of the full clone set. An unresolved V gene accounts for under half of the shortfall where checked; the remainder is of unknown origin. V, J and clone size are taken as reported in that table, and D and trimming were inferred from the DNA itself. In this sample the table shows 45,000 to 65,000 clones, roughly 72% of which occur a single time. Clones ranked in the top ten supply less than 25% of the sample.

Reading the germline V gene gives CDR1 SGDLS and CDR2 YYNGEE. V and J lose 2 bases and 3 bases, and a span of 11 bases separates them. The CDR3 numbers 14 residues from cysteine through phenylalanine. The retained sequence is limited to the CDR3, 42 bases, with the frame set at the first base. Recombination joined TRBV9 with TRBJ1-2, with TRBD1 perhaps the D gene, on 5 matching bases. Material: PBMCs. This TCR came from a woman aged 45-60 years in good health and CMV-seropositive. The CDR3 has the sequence CASSVMGGYYGYTF. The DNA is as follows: TGTGCCAGCAGCGTCATGGGGGGGTACTATGGCTACACCTTC.